These 8 T cell receptor beta chains came from one sample sequenced in a study of shared clonotypes between healthy human individuals. The repertoire was sequenced with immunoSEQ multiplex PCR; TCRdb's copy has only in-frame clones and lacks some. The sample records some 2 million clones, 85% to 95% being singletons. Sequences were obtained from naive CD4+ T cells sorted from blood. The sample's subset: CD45RA+ positively selected. All receptors come from a man between 18 and 35 years old in good health.

The chain combines TRBV6-5 with TRBJ1-6; TRBD1 matches at 10 bases. The V and J ends lost 0 bases and 9 bases, in that order; junction bases with no gene match: 5. The CDR3 totals 16 residues. Germline CDR1 is MNHEY and CDR2 is SVGAGI. The CDR3 region has the DNA TGTGCCAGCAGTTACTCAGGACAGGGGGGAGTTTCACCCCTCCACTTT. As protein: CASSYSGQGGVSPLHF.

The rearrangement uses TRBV2 and TRBJ1-5; D is ambiguous. CDR3 length equals 12 residues. V lost 8 bases and J lost 3, with 8 bases in between. Germline CDR1 SNHLY, CDR2 FYNNEI. The DNA of the CDR3 is TGTGCCAGCCGCAACGCCAATCAGCCCCAGCATTTT. It specifies CASRNANQPQHF.

CDR3 coding DNA: TGCGCCAGCAGCCAAGTTCGGGGATTAAATACAGATACGCAGTATTTT. Translation gives CASSQVRGLNTDTQYF. The V call is TRBV4-1, the J call TRBJ2-3; D perhaps matches TRBD2 (5 bases). The CDR3 is 16 amino acids. V lost 1 base, J lost 3 bases, and 14 bases lay in between. Germline V gives CDR1 MGHRA, CDR2 YSYEKL.

V gene TRBV4-1 combines with J gene TRBJ1-5, with 10 bases lining up with TRBD1. The germline V gene has CDR1 MGHRA and CDR2 YSYEKL. CDR3 length: 16 residues. V lost 0 bases and J lost 6; bases outside the gene matches: 5. CDR3 protein: CASSQEGTGAGQPQHF. Here the CDR3 DNA reads TGCGCCAGCAGCCAAGAGGGGACAGGGGCCGGTCAGCCCCAGCATTTT.

Concerning this clone: This CDR3 is also generated by other DNA sequences in the sample. This chain connects TRBV5-1 to TRBJ2-2; the D gene is possibly TRBD2 (5 bases). The CDR3 covers 15 residues. The V end was cut by 0 bases, the J end by 0 bases, with 6 bases between. CDR1 is SGHRS, CDR2 YFSETQ, per germline. The DNA of the CDR3 is TGCGCCAGCAGCTTGGGAGGGACGAACACCGGGGAGCTGTTTTTT. It codes for CASSLGGTNTGELFF. Filled out from reference TRBV5-1 and TRBJ2-2, the complete variable domain reads KAGVTQTPRYLIKTRGQQVTLSCSPISGHRSVSWYQQTPGQGLQFLFEYFSETQRNKGNFPGRFSGRQFSNSRSEMNVSTLELGDSALYLCASSLGGTNTGELFFGEGSRLTVL.

The V gene is TRBV7-2, the J gene TRBJ2-5, with 11 bases lining up with TRBD2. Unmatched junction bases numbered 7, after V lost 2 bases and J lost 5 bases. This CDR3 contains 16 residues. The germline CDR1 and CDR2 sequences are SGHTA and FQGNSA. The CDR3 coding sequence is TGTGCCAGCAGCTTATCCCGGACTAGCGGGTTCGAGACCCAGTACTTC. It codes for CASSLSRTSGFETQYF.

The chain has TRBV7-2 and TRBJ2-7, with D unclear. This CDR3 is built from 12 residues. Trimming pared 4 bases from V and 6 bases from J, leaving 10 bases between. Germline V CDR1 and CDR2: SGHTA, FQGNSA. In DNA, the CDR3 is TGTGCCAGCAGCTCCATGGGTGGCGAGCAGTACTTC. It encodes CASSSMGGEQYF.

This chain uses TRBV6-1 with TRBJ2-7; D might be TRBD2 (6 bases). Trimming took off 4 bases at V and 0 bases at J, with 22 bases between the two ends. Germline values: CDR1 MNHNS, CDR2 SASEGT. CDR3 length equals 18 residues. The CDR3 loop is CASSAGIFSGGASYEQYF. CDR3 nucleotide sequence: TGTGCCAGCAGTGCTGGCATCTTCTCCGGCGGGGCCTCCTACGAGCAGTACTTC.